This entry is about one T cell receptor beta chain. The sample belongs to a study of T cell changes during pregnancy in multiple sclerosis. The CDR3 is made up of 15 amino acids. V lost 0 bases to trimming and J lost 2 bases, with 11 bases between them. The germline CDR1 and CDR2 sequences are MNHNY and SVGAGI (reference sequence). Data came from immunoSEQ multiplex PCR; TCRdb stores just in-frame clones and leaves some out. The sample records 40,000 to 60,000 clones, 85% to 90% being singletons. This chain connects TRBV6-6 to TRBJ2-7; D is uncertain. This receptor was taken from a female donor in good health, enrolled as a control in a pregnancy study. Material: peripheral blood, obtained in the first trimester of pregnancy. The CDR3 coding sequence is TGTGCCAGCAGTTACTCCGAGGCAGCTCCCTACGAGCAGTACTTC. It codes for CASSYSEAAPYEQYF.